One and the same sample provided the 14 T cell receptor beta chains below, sequenced in a study of T cell repertoires in cytomegalovirus infection. TCRdb analysed the reads with MiXCR anew, one entry per CDR3 protein. The sample has approximately 240,000 distinct CDR3 sequences, roughly an eighth seen once. Sample: PBMCs. The receptors were gathered from a human donor in good health (CMV status not recorded). Some clones in this sample may be carry-over from other donors' samples.

CDR3 DNA: TGTGCCAGCAGCCAAGAGAGCAGGGGGCACATTGAGACCCAGTACTTC. Protein: CASSQESRGHIETQYF. V gene TRBV3-1 combines with J gene TRBJ2-5; 8 nucleotides agree with TRBD1. The length of the CDR3 is 16 residues. Trimming at V came to 0 bases and at J to 5 bases, leaving 8 bases not matched to a gene. Germline V gene sequence: CDR1 LGHDT, CDR2 YNNKEL (reference sequence).

A few counts support this clonotype. This chain connects TRBV20-1 to TRBJ2-3, with 10 bases aligning to TRBD2. The CDR3 spans 20 residues. CDR1 is DFQATT and CDR2 is SNEGSKA in the germline V gene (reference sequence). The V gene end was trimmed by 3 bases and the J gene end by 0 bases; junction bases not matched to a gene: 18. CDR3 loop: CSARRGPGSGRKTSTDTQYF. CDR3 in DNA: TGCAGTGCTAGGAGAGGGCCTGGTAGCGGGAGGAAAACTAGCACAGATACGCAGTATTTT.

A few counts support this clonotype. V usage is TRBV5-1 and J usage is TRBJ2-1; D perhaps matches TRBD1 (5 bases). The V gene's germline CDR1 is SGHRS and CDR2 YFSETQ. This CDR3 is 16 amino acids long. Trimming pared 4 bases from V and 5 bases from J, leaving 19 bases between. This CDR3 reads CASSKTAFPGDNEQFF. In DNA form, the CDR3 reads TGCGCCAGCAGCAAGACAGCGTTCCCTGGGGACAATGAGCAGTTCTTC.

The chain combines TRBV29-1 with TRBJ2-2; no clear D gene. This CDR3 has 11 residues. The germline gives CDR1 SQVTM, CDR2 ANQGSEA. V dropped 6 bases and J dropped 3 bases, with 5 bases sitting between them. CDR3 residues: CSVVYTGELFF. CDR3 DNA: TGCAGCGTGGTTTACACCGGGGAGCTGTTTTTT.

The J gene is TRBJ1-1, the V gene TRBV18; 7 nucleotides align to TRBD1. The CDR3 contains 15 residues. V dropped 3 bases and J dropped 3; count of bases not matched to a gene: 7. Germline V gives CDR1 KGHSH, CDR2 LQKENI. CDR3 sequence (DNA): TGTGCCAGCTCACCTCTCCATACAGGGGACACTGAAGCTTTCTTT. It is translated as CASSPLHTGDTEAFF.

A few counts support this clonotype. The chain employs TRBV29-1 and TRBJ2-6; tentatively, D is TRBD1 (6 bases). CDR1 is SQVTM, CDR2 ANQGSEA, per germline. There are 14 residues in the CDR3. V shed 6 bases and J shed 3 bases, with 12 bases lying between them. As DNA, the CDR3 is TGCAGCGTGGCTACAGGGCTTGGGGCCAACGTCCTGACTTTC. Residues: CSVATGLGANVLTF.

This chain connects TRBV9 to TRBJ1-1; possible D gene TRBD1, 5 bases. CDR3 size: 15 residues. Trimming pared 0 bases from V and 5 bases from J, leaving 14 bases between. Germline V gives CDR1 SGDLS, CDR2 YYNGEE. This CDR3 is CASSVEIGGGTEAFF. The CDR3 nucleotides read TGTGCCAGCAGCGTAGAGATCGGGGGGGGAACTGAAGCTTTCTTT. Complete variable domain (other parts from reference TRBV9 and TRBJ1-1): DSGVTQTPKHLITATGQRVTLRCSPRSGDLSVYWYQQSLDQGLQFLIQYYNGEERAKGNILERFSAQQFPDLHSELNLSSLELGDSALYFCASSVEIGGGTEAFFGQGTRLTVV.

In its sample, this clonotype was seen many times. The chain couples TRBV7-2 to TRBJ1-5; a weak D match, TRBD1 (5 bases). Germline CDR1 and CDR2: SGHTA and FQGNSA. This CDR3 is built from 15 residues. Between the trimmed V and J ends, which lost 7 bases and 2 bases, there was a span of 15 bases. The CDR3 loop is CASTLHRDGNQPQHF. CDR3 bases: TGTGCCAGCACCCTTCACCGGGACGGCAATCAGCCCCAGCATTTT. The variable domain in full, with the rest retrieved from reference TRBV7-2 and TRBJ1-5, is GAGVSQSPSNKVTEKGKDVELRCDPISGHTALYWYRQSLGQGLEFLIYFQGNSAPDKSGLPSDRFSAERTGGSVSTLTIQRTQQEDSAVYLCASTLHRDGNQPQHFGDGTRLSIL.

V gene TRBV3-1 combines with J gene TRBJ2-1, with a possible D match to TRBD2 (5 bases). V lost 1 base and J lost 2, with 9 bases in between. The CDR3 has 15 amino acids. CDR1 and CDR2 (germline): LGHDT, YNNKEL (reference sequence). CDR3 loop: CASSQATTTYNEQFF. The CDR3 DNA follows: TGTGCCAGCAGCCAAGCGACGACTACCTACAATGAGCAGTTCTTC.

This clonotype has at least ten counts. The V and J genes are TRBV27 and TRBJ1-5; D might be TRBD1 (5 bases). The CDR3 sequence is 16 residues long. Germline values: CDR1 MNHEY, CDR2 SMNVEV (reference sequence). Trimming took off 5 bases at V and 2 bases at J, with 16 bases between the two ends. CDR3 nucleotide sequence: TGTGCCAGCAGTCTCAATGGACGCAGGGGCAATCAGCCCCAGCATTTT. Translating it yields CASSLNGRRGNQPQHF.

This clonotype was recorded at least ten times. The V and J genes are TRBV7-9 and TRBJ1-6, with 9 bases matching TRBD1. CDR1 is SEHNR and CDR2 is FQNEAQ in the germline V gene (reference sequence). The CDR3 consists of 15 residues. V shed 2 bases, J shed 10 bases, and the junction held 6 bases outside the gene matches. The CDR3 DNA reads TGTGCCAGCAGCTTACGTACAGGGGGCGGATCACCCCTCCACTTT. Protein sequence: CASSLRTGGGSPLHF.

At least ten counts were recorded for this clonotype. The chain has TRBV28 and TRBJ1-5; D is unresolved. There are 16 residues in the CDR3. The germline gives CDR1 MDHEN, CDR2 SYDVKM. The V end was cut by 4 bases, the J end by 0 bases, with 13 bases between. The CDR3 DNA sequence: TGTGCCAGCAGTTCCCAGAATTACGATAGCAATCAGCCCCAGCATTTT. It is translated as CASSSQNYDSNQPQHF.

This clonotype was picked up many times. The rearrangement links TRBV6-2 or TRBV6-3 to TRBJ1-1, with unresolved D. The CDR3 is 13 residues long. Deletions cut 0 bases from V and 0 bases from J, with 2 bases between. Germline V gives CDR1 MNHEY, CDR2 SVGEGT. The CDR3: CASSYSLNTEAFF. The CDR3 bases are TGTGCCAGCAGTTACTCCCTGAACACTGAAGCTTTCTTT.

This clonotype came up many times. The chain combines TRBV11-3 with TRBJ2-3, with D perhaps TRBD1 (5 bases). This CDR3 is built from 12 residues. Deletions cut 5 bases from V and 14 bases from J, with 17 bases between. CDR1 and CDR2 from the germline V gene are SGHNT and YENEEA. The CDR3 sequence: CASSPDINSRYF. The CDR3 DNA follows: TGTGCCAGCAGCCCGGACATAAACAGCCGGTATTTT.